The 14 T cell receptor beta chains given below trace back to one sample, sequenced in a study of cytomegalovirus exposure and HLA in healthy donors. The PCR had 60 Vbeta and 13 Jbeta primers. TCRdb keeps only in-frame clones here, not all; method: immunoSEQ multiplex PCR. The sample carries 150,000 to 200,000 clones, over 65% recorded once. The sequenced sample consisted of PBMCs. These receptors all stem from a man younger than 35 in good health and CMV-seronegative.

In this sample, this clone turned up a few times. The V and J genes are TRBV29-1 and TRBJ2-1; 10 bases agree with TRBD2. The CDR3 extends over 18 amino acids. The germline V gene encodes CDR1 SQVTM and CDR2 ANQGSEA. J gave up 2 bases and V 2 bases, and 12 bases lay outside the gene matches. This CDR3 is CSVEWLGLAVTTYNEQFF. The CDR3 DNA reads TGCAGCGTTGAATGGCTAGGACTAGCGGTCACAACCTACAATGAGCAGTTCTTC.

CDR3 sequence: CASSLGEGVVYSPLHF. CDR3 bases: TGCGCCAGCAGCCTCGGGGAGGGGGTTGTTTATTCACCCCTCCACTTT. The chain combines TRBV4-1 with TRBJ1-6; D might be TRBD1 (6 bases). This CDR3 region has 16 residues. V was clipped by 4 bases and J by 8 bases, with 18 bases between them. The germline CDR1 and CDR2 sequences are MGHRA and YSYEKL.

The chain combines TRBV18 with TRBJ2-5; D remains unclear. Judging by the DNA end, TRBJ2-7 fits better; the J call may be wrong. CDR3 length: 13 residues. Germline V gene data show CDR1 as KGHSH and CDR2 as LQKENI. CDR3 nucleotides: TGTGCCAGCTCACCACAGTCTTCCTACGAGCAGTACTTC. Translating gives CASSPQSSYEQYF.

The genes are TRBV6-6 and TRBJ1-4; D uncertain. The length of the CDR3 is 15 residues. V was clipped by 2 bases and J by 5 bases, with 12 bases between them. Per germline, CDR1 MNHNY and CDR2 SVGAGI (reference sequence). The CDR3 here is CASSYPTGSNEKLFF. The CDR3 nucleotides are TGTGCCAGCAGTTACCCCACCGGGTCCAATGAAAAACTGTTTTTT.

This chain links TRBV4-1 with TRBJ2-2; TRBD2 aligns across 13 bases. Per germline, CDR1 MGHRA and CDR2 YSYEKL. V was pared by 1 base and J by 1 base, with 9 bases of the junction left unmatched. CDR3 length equals 20 residues. The CDR3 loop is CASSQGGGLAGAKNTGELFF. CDR3 DNA sequence: TGCGCCAGCAGCCAAGGGGGTGGACTAGCGGGAGCTAAGAACACCGGGGAGCTGTTTTTT.

CDR3 in DNA: TGTGCCAGTAGTCCCCGACAGGGGAAGACCGGGGAGCTGTTTTTT. This sequence encodes CASSPRQGKTGELFF. V is TRBV19 and J is TRBJ2-2; 8 bases line up with TRBD1. Germline CDR1 and CDR2: LNHDA and SQIVND (reference sequence). Trimming at V came to 5 bases and at J to 5 bases, leaving 7 bases not matched to a gene. This CDR3 contains 15 residues.

The chain combines TRBV6-6 with TRBJ2-5, with D tentatively TRBD1 (7 bases). The CDR3 runs 13 residues. Germline CDR1 and CDR2: MNHNY and SVGAGI (reference sequence). The V end was cut by 6 bases, the J end by 6 bases, with 14 bases between. CDR3 nucleotides: TGTGCCAGCAGCTCAGGGGGGATTAAGACCCAGTACTTC. Its protein product is CASSSGGIKTQYF.

This chain uses TRBV19 with TRBJ2-1; TRBD1 is a possible D gene (6 bases). The germline V and J ends were trimmed by 6 bases and 6 bases, with 6 bases remaining between them. Germline CDR1 LNHDA, CDR2 SQIVND (reference sequence). The CDR3 runs 11 residues. For the CDR3, the DNA is TGTGCCAGTAGGACAGGCAATGAGCAGTTCTTC. Translating it yields CASRTGNEQFF.

The V call is TRBV10-3, the J call TRBJ2-1; a possible D gene is TRBD1 (6 bases). The germline V gene encodes CDR1 ENHRY and CDR2 SYGVKD. Trimming removed 2 bases at V and 0 bases at J, with 8 bases between. This CDR3 is 15 amino acids long. The chain's CDR3 is CAISEGDTSYNEQFF. In DNA, the CDR3 is TGTGCCATCAGTGAGGGGGACACCTCCTACAATGAGCAGTTCTTC.

The V and J genes are TRBV11-3 and TRBJ2-1; TRBD2 matches 11 bases. Germline V CDR1 and CDR2: SGHNT, YENEEA. With 1 base clipped from V and 4 bases from J, the junction kept 3 bases outside the gene matches. The CDR3 sequence is 16 residues long. CDR3: CASSLVAGGGYNEQFF. The CDR3 DNA reads as TGTGCCAGCAGCTTAGTAGCGGGAGGGGGTTACAATGAGCAGTTCTTC.

The rearrangement joins TRBV29-1 to TRBJ1-1; a weak D match, TRBD1 (5 bases). V was trimmed by 2 bases and J by 6 bases, leaving 7 bases between them. Germline assignment: CDR1 SQVTM and CDR2 ANQGSEA. This CDR3 is built from 11 residues. The CDR3 DNA reads as TGCAGCGTTGAAAGGGGCTCTGAAGCTTTCTTT. Its protein product is CSVERGSEAFF.

The chain links TRBV7-9 to TRBJ2-7; 12 bases are a match to TRBD1. V dropped 4 bases and J dropped 7; count of bases not matched to a gene: 8. From germline, CDR1 is SEHNR and CDR2 FQNEAQ (reference sequence). CDR3 length: 15 amino acids. In DNA, the CDR3 is TGTGCCAGCAGCTCTCCGGGACAGGGGGCGGGGGAGCAGTACTTC. It encodes CASSSPGQGAGEQYF.

J is TRBJ1-4 and V is TRBV15; maybe TRBD1 (6 bases). Trimming stripped 0 bases from V and 8 bases from J, with 13 bases between. Germline V CDR1 and CDR2: LNHNV, YYDKDF (reference sequence). The CDR3 is 15 amino acids. This CDR3 is CATSRDGAGAEKLFF. The CDR3 bases are TGTGCCACCAGCAGAGATGGCGCAGGGGCGGAAAAACTGTTTTTT.

The rearrangement joins TRBV14 to TRBJ1-1, with 11 bases that match TRBD1. Trimming removed 5 bases from V and 10 bases from J; junction bases left unmatched: 6. Germline CDR1 SGHDN, CDR2 FVKESK. This CDR3 has 13 residues. This chain's CDR3 is CASSETGTGGAFF. The CDR3 DNA is TGTGCCAGCAGCGAAACCGGGACAGGGGGAGCTTTCTTT.